The 5 T cell receptor beta chains below all came from one sample that was sequenced in a study of graft-versus-host responses after intestinal transplantation. Antigens of these TCRs are unknown. Libraries were prepared by immunoSEQ multiplex PCR; TCRdb keeps only in-frame clonotypes and omits some of them. The profile shows some 36,000 clones, approximately 94% of them singletons. This specimen was unstimulated CD4+ T cells sorted from spleen or lymph node cells, taken before transplant. These receptors all come from a human donor who was the organ donor for an intestinal transplant.

The V and J genes are TRBV18 and TRBJ1-6; D is undetermined. This CDR3 comprises 17 residues. Germline CDR1 is KGHSH and CDR2 is LQKENI. The V gene lost 0 bases and the J gene lost 7 bases, with 16 bases spanning the gap. The chain's CDR3 is CASSPPSGVGTNSPLHF. Written as DNA, the CDR3 is TGTGCCAGCTCACCACCCAGCGGGGTTGGTACGAATTCACCCCTCCACTTT.

The V call is TRBV30, the J call TRBJ1-2, with D possibly being TRBD1 (6 bases). Germline V CDR1 and CDR2: GTSNPN, SVGIG (reference sequence). The CDR3 runs 11 residues. Deletions cut 0 bases from V and 7 bases from J, with 6 bases between. CDR3 bases: TGTGCCTGGAGTGTAGGGGGTGGCTACACCTTC. Amino acids: CAWSVGGGYTF.

A single count supports this clone. The chain has TRBV4-3 and TRBJ1-6; D possibly corresponds to TRBD1 (5 bases). With 1 base removed from V and 0 bases from J, the gap between germline ends came to 19 bases. Per the germline V gene, CDR1 is LGHNA and CDR2 is YSLEER. The CDR3 is made up of 20 amino acids. This CDR3 reads CASSQAPRGTRTSYNSPLHF. The CDR3 region has the DNA TGCGCCAGCAGCCAAGCCCCCCGGGGCACTCGCACCTCCTATAATTCACCCCTCCACTTT.

This chain links TRBV6-1 with TRBJ2-3; TRBD1 matches at 8 bases. Per the germline V gene, CDR1 is MNHNS and CDR2 is SASEGT. J lost 3 bases, V lost 3 bases, and 14 bases had no gene match. The CDR3 is 18 residues long. This chain's CDR3 is CASSDSWTGRLETDTQYF. The CDR3 DNA sequence: TGTGCCAGCAGTGATTCCTGGACAGGGCGGTTGGAAACAGATACGCAGTATTTT.

This clone was found once. The gene calls are TRBV11-1 and TRBJ2-1, with 12 bases identical to TRBD2. The germline gives CDR1 SGHAT, CDR2 FQDESV (reference sequence). Trimming took 2 bases from V and 2 from J; bases not matched to a gene: 1. CDR3 length equals 16 residues. CDR3 residues: CASSLWTSGAYNEQFF. The CDR3 bases are TGTGCCAGCAGCTTATGGACTAGCGGGGCCTACAATGAGCAGTTCTTC.